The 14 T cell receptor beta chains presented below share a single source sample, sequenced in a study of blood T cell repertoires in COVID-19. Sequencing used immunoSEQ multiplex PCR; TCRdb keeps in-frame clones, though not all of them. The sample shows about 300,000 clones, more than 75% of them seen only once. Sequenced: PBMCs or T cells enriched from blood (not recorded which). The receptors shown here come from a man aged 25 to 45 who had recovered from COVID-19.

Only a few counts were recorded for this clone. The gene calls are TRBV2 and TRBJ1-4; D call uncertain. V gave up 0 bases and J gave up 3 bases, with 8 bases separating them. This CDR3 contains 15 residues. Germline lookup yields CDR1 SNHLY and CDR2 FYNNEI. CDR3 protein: CASSEAGVPNEKLFF. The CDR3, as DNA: TGTGCCAGCAGTGAAGCCGGGGTCCCTAATGAAAAACTGTTTTTT.

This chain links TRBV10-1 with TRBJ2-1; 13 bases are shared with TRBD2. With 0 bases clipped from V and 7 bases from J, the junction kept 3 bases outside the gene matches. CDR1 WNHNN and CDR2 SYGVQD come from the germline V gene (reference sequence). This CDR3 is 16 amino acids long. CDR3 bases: TGCGCCAGCAGTGAGTCCTGGACTAGCGGGAGTAATGAGCAGTTCTTC. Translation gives CASSESWTSGSNEQFF.

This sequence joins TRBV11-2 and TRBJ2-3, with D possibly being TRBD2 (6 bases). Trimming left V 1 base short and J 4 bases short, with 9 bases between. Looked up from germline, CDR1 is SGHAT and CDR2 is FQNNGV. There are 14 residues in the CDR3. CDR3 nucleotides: TGTGCCAGCAGCTTAGGATTAGCGGCAGATACGCAGTATTTT. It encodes CASSLGLAADTQYF.

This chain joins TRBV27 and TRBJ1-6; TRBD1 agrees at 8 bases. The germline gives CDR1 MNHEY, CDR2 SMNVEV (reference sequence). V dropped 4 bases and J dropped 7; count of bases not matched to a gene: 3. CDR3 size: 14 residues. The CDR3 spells CASSSDRGNSPLHF. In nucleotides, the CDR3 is TGTGCCAGCAGTTCCGACAGGGGAAATTCACCCCTCCACTTT.

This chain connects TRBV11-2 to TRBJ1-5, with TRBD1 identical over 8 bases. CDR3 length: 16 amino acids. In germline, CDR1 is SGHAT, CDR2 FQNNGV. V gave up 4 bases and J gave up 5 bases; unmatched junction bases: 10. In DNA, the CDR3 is TGTGCCAGCAGCTACACGACAGGGGCGGTCGATCAGCCCCAGCATTTT. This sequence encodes CASSYTTGAVDQPQHF. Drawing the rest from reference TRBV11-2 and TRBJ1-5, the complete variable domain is EAGVAQSPRYKIIEKRQSVAFWCNPISGHATLYWYQQILGQGPKLLIQFQNNGVVDDSQLPKDRFSAERLKGVDSTLKIQPAKLEDSAVYLCASSYTTGAVDQPQHFGDGTRLSIL.

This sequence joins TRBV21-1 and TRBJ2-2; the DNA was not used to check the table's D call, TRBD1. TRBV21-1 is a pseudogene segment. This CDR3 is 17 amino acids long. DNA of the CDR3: TGTGCCAGCAGCCTAAAGGGGACAGGGTCGGACACCGGGGAGCTGTTTTTT. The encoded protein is CASSLKGTGSDTGELFF.

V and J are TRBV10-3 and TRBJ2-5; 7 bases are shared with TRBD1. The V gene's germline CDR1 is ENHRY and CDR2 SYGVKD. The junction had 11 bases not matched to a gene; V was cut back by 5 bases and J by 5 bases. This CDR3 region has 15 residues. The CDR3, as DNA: TGTGCCATCAGTCGCGCTGAAGGGGGCGGCGAGACCCAGTACTTC. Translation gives CAISRAEGGGETQYF.

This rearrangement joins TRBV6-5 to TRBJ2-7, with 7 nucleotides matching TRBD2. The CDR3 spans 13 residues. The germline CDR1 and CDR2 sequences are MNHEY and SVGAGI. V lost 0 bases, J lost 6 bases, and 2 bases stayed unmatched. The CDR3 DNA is TGTGCCAGCAGTTACTCGACGGGGGGCGAGCAGTACTTC. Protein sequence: CASSYSTGGEQYF.

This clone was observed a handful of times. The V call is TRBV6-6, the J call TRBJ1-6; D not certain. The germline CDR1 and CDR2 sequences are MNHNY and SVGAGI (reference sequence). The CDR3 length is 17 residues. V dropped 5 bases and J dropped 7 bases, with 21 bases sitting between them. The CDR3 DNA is TGTGCCAGCAGTCTCACCGTTACAAATGCGGGGAATTCACCCCTCCACTTT. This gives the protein CASSLTVTNAGNSPLHF.

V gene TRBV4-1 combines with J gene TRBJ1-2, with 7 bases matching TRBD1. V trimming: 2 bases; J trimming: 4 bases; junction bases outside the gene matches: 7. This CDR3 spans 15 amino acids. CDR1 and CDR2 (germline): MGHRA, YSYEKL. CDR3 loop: CASSQQSTGPYGYTF. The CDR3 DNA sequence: TGCGCCAGCAGCCAACAATCGACAGGGCCCTATGGCTACACCTTC.

Written as DNA, the CDR3 is TGTGCCAGCAGCTTAGAGGGAGCAACTAATGAAAAACTGTTTTTT. Amino acids: CASSLEGATNEKLFF. The rearrangement links TRBV13 to TRBJ1-4; D unclear. The germline CDR1 and CDR2 sequences are PRHDT and FYEKMQ (reference sequence). CDR3 length equals 15 residues. V shed 1 base and J shed 0 bases, with 6 bases lying between them.

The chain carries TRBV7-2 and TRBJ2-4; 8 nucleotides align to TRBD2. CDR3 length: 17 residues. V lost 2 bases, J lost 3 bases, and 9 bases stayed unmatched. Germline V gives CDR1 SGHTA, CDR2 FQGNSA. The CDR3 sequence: CASSLSPTLAGKNIQYF. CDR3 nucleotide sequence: TGTGCCAGCAGCTTATCACCCACCCTAGCGGGCAAAAACATTCAGTACTTC.

The CDR3 protein is CASSAPGTTYNEQFF. DNA for the CDR3: TGTGCCAGCAGCGCTCCCGGGACAACATACAATGAGCAGTTCTTC. The rearrangement uses TRBV11-2 and TRBJ2-1, with a tentative D call TRBD1 (6 bases). Germline loops: CDR1 SGHAT, CDR2 FQNNGV. Trimming stripped 5 bases from V and 4 bases from J, with 15 bases between. This CDR3 contains 15 residues.

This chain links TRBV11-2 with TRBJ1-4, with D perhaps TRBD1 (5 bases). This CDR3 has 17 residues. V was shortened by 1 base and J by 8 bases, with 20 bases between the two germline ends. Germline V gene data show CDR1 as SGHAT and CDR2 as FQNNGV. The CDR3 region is CASSLAVIGHPEEKLFF. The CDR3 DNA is TGTGCCAGCAGCTTAGCTGTGATTGGACATCCGGAAGAAAAACTGTTTTTT. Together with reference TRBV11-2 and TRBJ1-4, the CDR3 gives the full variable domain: EAGVAQSPRYKIIEKRQSVAFWCNPISGHATLYWYQQILGQGPKLLIQFQNNGVVDDSQLPKDRFSAERLKGVDSTLKIQPAKLEDSAVYLCASSLAVIGHPEEKLFFGSGTQLSVL.